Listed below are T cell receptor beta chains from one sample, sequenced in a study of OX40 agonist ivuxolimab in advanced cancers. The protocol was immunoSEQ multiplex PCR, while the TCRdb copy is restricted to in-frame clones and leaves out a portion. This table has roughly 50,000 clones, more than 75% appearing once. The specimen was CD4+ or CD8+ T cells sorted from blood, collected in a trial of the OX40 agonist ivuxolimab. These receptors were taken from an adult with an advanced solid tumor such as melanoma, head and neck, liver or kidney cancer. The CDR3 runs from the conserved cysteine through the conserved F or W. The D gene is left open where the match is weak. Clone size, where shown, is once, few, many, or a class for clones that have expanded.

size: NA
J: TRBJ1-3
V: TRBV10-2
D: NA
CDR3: CASSESGGGNTIYF
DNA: TGCGCCAGCAGTGAGTCAGGGGGTGGAAACACCATATATTTT

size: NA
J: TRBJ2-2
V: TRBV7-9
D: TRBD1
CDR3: CASSSGQGSGELFF
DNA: TGTGCCAGCAGTTCCGGACAGGGGTCCGGGGAGCTGTTTTTT

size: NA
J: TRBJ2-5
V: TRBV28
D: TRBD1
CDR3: CASSDRGRLAQYF
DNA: TGTGCCAGCAGTGACAGGGGCCGTTTGGCCCAGTACTTC

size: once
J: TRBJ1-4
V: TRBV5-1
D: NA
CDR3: CASSLGVDRSNEKLFF
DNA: TGCGCCAGCAGCTTGGGGGTCGACAGGTCGAATGAAAAACTGTTTTTT

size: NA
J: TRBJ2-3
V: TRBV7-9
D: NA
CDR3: CVLGGTDTQYF
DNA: TGCGTGCTGGGGGGCACAGATACGCAGTATTTT

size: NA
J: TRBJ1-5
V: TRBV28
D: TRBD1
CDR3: CASSLPSGQVLGQPQHF
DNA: TGTGCCAGCAGTTTACCGAGTGGACAGGTATTGGGTCAGCCCCAGCATTTT

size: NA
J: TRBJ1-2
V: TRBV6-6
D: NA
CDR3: CASRETVGNGYTF
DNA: TGTGCCAGCAGGGAGACAGTGGGCAATGGCTACACCTTC

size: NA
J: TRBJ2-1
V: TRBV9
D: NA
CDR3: CASSVGAQQYNEQFF
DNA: TGTGCCAGCAGCGTAGGGGCCCAACAGTACAATGAGCAGTTCTTC

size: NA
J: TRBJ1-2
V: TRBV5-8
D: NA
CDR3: CASSVLFNYGYTF
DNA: TGTGCCAGCAGCGTACTCTTCAACTATGGCTACACCTTC

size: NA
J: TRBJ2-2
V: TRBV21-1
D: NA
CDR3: CASSKATLWGSVEAGELFF
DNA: TGTGCCAGCAGCAAAGCTACCCTCTGGGGGAGCGTGGAGGCCGGGGAGCTGTTTTTT

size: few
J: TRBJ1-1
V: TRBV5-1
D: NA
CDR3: CASSLTVGLNTEAFF
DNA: TGCGCCAGCAGCTTGACCGTGGGGCTGAACACTGAAGCTTTCTTT

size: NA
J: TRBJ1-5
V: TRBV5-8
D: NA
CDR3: CASSLGLGNQPQHF
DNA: TGTGCCAGCAGCTTGGGACTGGGCAATCAGCCCCAGCATTTT

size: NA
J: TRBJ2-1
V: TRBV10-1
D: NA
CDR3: CASSKAGVNEQFF
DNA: TGCGCCAGCAGTAAGGCAGGGGTCAATGAGCAGTTCTTC

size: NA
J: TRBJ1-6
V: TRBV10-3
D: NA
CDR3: CAISQGSSSYNSPLHF
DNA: TGTGCCATCAGTCAGGGGTCGAGCTCCTATAATTCACCCCTCCACTTT

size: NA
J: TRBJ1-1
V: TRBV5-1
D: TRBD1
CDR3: CASSLGDSHAAFF
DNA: TGCGCCAGCAGCTTGGGGGACAGCCACGCGGCTTTCTTT

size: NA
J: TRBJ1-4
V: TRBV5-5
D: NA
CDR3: CASSWAIFNEKLFF
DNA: TGTGCCAGCAGCTGGGCGATTTTTAATGAAAAACTGTTTTTT

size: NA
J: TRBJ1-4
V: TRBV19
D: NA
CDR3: CASTKRGEGQINEKLFF
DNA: TGTGCCAGTACCAAACGGGGAGAAGGCCAGATTAATGAAAAACTGTTTTTT

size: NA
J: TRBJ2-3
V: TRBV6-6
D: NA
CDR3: CASSPPGRVDTQYF
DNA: TGTGCCAGCAGTCCGCCGGGACGCGTAGATACGCAGTATTTT

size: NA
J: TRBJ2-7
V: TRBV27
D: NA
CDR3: CASSWERGSYEQYF
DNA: TGTGCCAGCAGTTGGGAGAGGGGTTCCTACGAGCAGTACTTC

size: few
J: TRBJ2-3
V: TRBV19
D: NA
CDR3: CASSIERTYTQYF
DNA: TGTGCCAGTAGTATAGAACGGACTTATACGCAGTATTTT

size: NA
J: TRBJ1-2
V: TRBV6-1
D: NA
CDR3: CASSVNRDIPYGYTF
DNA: TGTGCCAGCAGTGTGAACAGGGACATACCTTATGGCTACACCTTC

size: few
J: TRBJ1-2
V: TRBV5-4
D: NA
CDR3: CASSLEGYYGYTF
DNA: TGTGCCAGCAGCTTGGAGGGTTACTATGGCTACACCTTC

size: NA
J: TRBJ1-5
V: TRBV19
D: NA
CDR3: CASMTGQPQHF
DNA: TGTGCCAGTATGACAGGACAGCCCCAGCATTTT

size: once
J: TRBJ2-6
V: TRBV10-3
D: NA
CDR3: CAISGEGISLSGANVLTF
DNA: TGTGCCATCAGTGGAGAGGGGATTTCCCTCTCTGGGGCCAACGTCCTGACTTTC

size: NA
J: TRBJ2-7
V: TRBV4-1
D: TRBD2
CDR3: CASSPTPGASGIYEQYF
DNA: TGCGCCAGCAGCCCTACCCCTGGGGCTAGCGGGATCTACGAGCAGTACTTC

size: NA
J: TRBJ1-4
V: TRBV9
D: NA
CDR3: CASSLGQRSSTNEKLFF
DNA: TGTGCCAGCAGCCTAGGACAGAGAAGTTCAACTAATGAAAAACTGTTTTTT

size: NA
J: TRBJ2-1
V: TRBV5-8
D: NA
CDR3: CASSPRGWEQFF
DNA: TGTGCCAGCAGCCCTAGGGGATGGGAGCAGTTCTTC

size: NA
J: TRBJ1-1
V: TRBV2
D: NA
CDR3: CASDGGAGGTEAFF
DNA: TGTGCCAGCGACGGGGGGGCGGGTGGCACTGAAGCTTTCTTT

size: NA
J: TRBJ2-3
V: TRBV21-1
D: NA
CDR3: CASSKEGVRQGSTDTQYF
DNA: TGTGCCAGCAGCAAAGAGGGGGTTAGACAGGGTTCCACAGATACGCAGTATTTT

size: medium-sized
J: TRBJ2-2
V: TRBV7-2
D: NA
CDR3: CASSRQKPGELFF
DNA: TGTGCCAGCAGTAGACAGAAGCCCGGGGAGCTGTTTTTT

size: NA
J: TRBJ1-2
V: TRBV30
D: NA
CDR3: CAWTWDLSGRARGYTF
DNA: TGTGCCTGGACCTGGGACTTAAGTGGCAGGGCGCGAGGCTACACCTTC

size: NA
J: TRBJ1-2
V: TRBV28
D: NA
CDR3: CASSTPGAYGYTF
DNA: TGTGCCAGCAGTACCCCAGGAGCCTATGGCTACACCTTC

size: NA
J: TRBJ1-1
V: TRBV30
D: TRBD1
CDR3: CAWKSGRGNTEAFF
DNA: TGTGCCTGGAAGAGCGGCAGGGGGAATACTGAAGCTTTCTTT

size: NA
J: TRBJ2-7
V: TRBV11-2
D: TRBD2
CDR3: CASSRGLADYEQYF
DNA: TGTGCCAGCAGCCGAGGACTAGCGGACTACGAGCAGTACTTC

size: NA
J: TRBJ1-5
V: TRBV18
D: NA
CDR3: CASSPRDGGNQPQHF
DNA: TGTGCCAGCTCACCACGGGACGGTGGCAATCAGCCCCAGCATTTT

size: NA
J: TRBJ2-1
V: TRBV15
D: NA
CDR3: CATSRDRHNEQFF
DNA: TGTGCCACCAGCAGGGACCGGCACAATGAGCAGTTCTTC

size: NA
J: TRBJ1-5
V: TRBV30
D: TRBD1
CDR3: CAWSPQGLQPQHF
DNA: TGTGCCTGGAGTCCACAGGGGCTTCAGCCCCAGCATTTT

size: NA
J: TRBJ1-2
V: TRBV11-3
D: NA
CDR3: CASSLVLSLHGYTF
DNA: TGTGCCAGCAGCTTAGTTTTAAGTCTTCATGGCTACACCTTC

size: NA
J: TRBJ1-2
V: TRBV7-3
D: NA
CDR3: CASSPVDGVEGYTF
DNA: TGTGCCAGCAGCCCCGTGGACGGAGTCGAGGGCTACACCTTC

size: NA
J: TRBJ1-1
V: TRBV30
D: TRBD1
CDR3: CAWIRSDRGQGFRTTEAFF
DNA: TGTGCCTGGATTCGGTCGGACAGGGGGCAAGGTTTCCGTACCACTGAAGCTTTCTTT

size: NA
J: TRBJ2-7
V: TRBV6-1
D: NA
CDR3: CASRTFGEGTYEQYF
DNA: TGTGCCAGCAGGACTTTCGGGGAAGGAACCTACGAGCAGTACTTC

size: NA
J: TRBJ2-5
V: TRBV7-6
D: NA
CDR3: CASSYTNQETQYF
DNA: TGTGCCAGCAGTTACACAAACCAAGAGACCCAGTACTTC

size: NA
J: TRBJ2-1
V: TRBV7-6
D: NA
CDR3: CASSLSEGDEQFF
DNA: TGTGCCAGCAGCTTGTCCGAGGGGGATGAGCAGTTCTTC

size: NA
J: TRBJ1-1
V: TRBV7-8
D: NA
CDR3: CASSFWGAANTEAFF
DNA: TGTGCCAGCAGCTTTTGGGGGGCAGCGAACACTGAAGCTTTCTTT

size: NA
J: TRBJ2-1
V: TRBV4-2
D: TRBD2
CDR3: CASSQDRASGNEQFF
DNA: TGTGCCAGCAGCCAAGATCGAGCTAGCGGCAATGAGCAGTTCTTC

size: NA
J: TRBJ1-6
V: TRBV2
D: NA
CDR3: CASNLNSPLHF
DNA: TGTGCCAGCAACTTGAATTCACCCCTCCACTTT

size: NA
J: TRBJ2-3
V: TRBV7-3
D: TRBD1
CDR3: CASSLDRGDTQYF
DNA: TGTGCCAGCAGCCTCGACAGGGGAGATACGCAGTATTTT

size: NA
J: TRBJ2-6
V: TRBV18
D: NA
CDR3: CASSPPISGANVLTF
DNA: TGTGCCAGCTCACCACCAATTTCTGGGGCCAACGTCCTGACTTTC

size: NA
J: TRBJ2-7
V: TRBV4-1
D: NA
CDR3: CASSREQRATYEQYF
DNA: TGCGCCAGCAGCCGAGAGCAGCGGGCGACCTACGAGCAGTACTTC

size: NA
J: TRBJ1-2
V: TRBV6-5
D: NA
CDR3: CASSSSEGGYGYTF
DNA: TGTGCCAGCAGCTCCTCGGAGGGCGGGTATGGCTACACCTTC

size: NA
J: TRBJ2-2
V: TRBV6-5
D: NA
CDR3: CASSSGGEVGELFF
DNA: TGTGCCAGCAGCTCGGGGGGCGAGGTCGGGGAGCTGTTTTTT

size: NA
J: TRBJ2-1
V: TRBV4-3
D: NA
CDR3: CASSLQGGIYNEQFF
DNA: TGCGCCAGCAGCCTTCAGGGGGGAATTTACAATGAGCAGTTCTTC

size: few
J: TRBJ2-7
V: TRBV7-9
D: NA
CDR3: CASSALQGDLYF
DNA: TGTGCCAGCAGCGCGCTACAGGGTGATCTGTACTTC

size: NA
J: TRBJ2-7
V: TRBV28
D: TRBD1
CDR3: CASSPWTGVSYEQYF
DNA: TGTGCCAGCAGTCCCTGGACAGGGGTTTCCTACGAGCAGTACTTC

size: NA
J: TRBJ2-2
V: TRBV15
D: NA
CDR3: CATSRDRPEAGGELFF
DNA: TGTGCCACCAGCAGAGATCGTCCAGAGGCGGGCGGGGAGCTGTTTTTT